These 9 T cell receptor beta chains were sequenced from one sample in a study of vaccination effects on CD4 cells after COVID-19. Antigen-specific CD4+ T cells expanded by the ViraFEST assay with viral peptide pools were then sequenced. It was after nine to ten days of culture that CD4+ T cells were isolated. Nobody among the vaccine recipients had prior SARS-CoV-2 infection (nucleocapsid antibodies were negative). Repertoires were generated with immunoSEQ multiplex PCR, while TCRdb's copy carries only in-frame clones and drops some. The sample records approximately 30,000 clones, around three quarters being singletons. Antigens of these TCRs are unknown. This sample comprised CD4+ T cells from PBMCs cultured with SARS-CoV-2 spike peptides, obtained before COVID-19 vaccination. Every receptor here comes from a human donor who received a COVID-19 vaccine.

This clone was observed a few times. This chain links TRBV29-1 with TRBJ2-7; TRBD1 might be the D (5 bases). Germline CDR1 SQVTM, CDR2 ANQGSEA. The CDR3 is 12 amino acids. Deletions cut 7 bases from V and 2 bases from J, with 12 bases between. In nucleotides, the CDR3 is TGCAGCGCTCCACAGGCTACCTACGAGCAGTACTTC. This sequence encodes CSAPQATYEQYF.

This chain's CDR3 is CASSVQGGNTIYF. In DNA, the CDR3 is TGTGCCAGCAGCGTACAGGGAGGAAACACCATATATTTT. This chain uses TRBV7-2 with TRBJ1-3; perhaps TRBD1 as D (6 bases). The CDR3 sequence is 13 residues long. Germline CDR1 reads SGHTA; CDR2 reads FQGNSA. With 5 bases removed from V and 4 bases from J, the gap between germline ends came to 9 bases.

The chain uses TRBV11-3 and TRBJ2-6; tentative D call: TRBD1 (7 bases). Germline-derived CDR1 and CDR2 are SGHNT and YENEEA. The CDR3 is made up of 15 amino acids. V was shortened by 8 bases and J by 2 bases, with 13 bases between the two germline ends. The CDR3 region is CASSAGGTGANVLTF. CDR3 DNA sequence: TGTGCCAGCTCGGCAGGGGGGACTGGGGCCAACGTCCTGACTTTC.

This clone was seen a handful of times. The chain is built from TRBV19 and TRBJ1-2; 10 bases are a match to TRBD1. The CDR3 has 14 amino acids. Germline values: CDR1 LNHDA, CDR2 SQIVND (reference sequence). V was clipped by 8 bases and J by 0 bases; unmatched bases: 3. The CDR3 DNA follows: TGTGCCAGTTACGGACAGGGGGCTAACTATGGCTACACCTTC. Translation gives CASYGQGANYGYTF.

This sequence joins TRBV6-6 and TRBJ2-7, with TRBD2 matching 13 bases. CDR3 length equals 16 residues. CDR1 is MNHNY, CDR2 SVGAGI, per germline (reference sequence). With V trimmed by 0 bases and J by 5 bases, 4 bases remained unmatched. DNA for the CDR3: TGTGCCAGCAGTTACTCCCGGACTAGCGGGAGAGACGAGCAGTACTTC. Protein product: CASSYSRTSGRDEQYF.

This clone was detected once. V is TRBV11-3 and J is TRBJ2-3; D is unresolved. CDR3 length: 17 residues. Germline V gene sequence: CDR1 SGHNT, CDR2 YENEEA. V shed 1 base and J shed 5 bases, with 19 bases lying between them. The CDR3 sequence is CASSLGFSKSPRDTQYF. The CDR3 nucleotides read TGTGCCAGCAGCTTAGGATTTTCGAAGAGTCCCCGAGATACGCAGTATTTT.

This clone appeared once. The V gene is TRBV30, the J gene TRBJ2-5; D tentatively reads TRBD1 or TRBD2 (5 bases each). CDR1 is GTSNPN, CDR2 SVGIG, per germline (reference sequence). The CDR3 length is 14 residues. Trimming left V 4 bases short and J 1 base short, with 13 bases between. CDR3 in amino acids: CAWISGPFQETQYF. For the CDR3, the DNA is TGTGCCTGGATCTCGGGGCCTTTCCAAGAGACCCAGTACTTC. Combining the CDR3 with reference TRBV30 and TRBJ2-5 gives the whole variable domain SQTIHQWPATLVQPVGSPLSLECTVEGTSNPNLYWYRQAAGRGLQLLFYSVGIGQISSEVPQNLSASRPQDRQFILSSKKLLLSDSGFYLCAWISGPFQETQYFGPGTRLLVL.

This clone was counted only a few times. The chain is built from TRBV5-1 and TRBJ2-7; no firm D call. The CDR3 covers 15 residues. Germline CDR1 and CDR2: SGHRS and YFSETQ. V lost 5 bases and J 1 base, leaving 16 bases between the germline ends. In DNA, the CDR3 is TGCGCCAGCAGATTTCGGAGTACAGCATCCTACGAGCAGTACTTC. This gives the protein CASRFRSTASYEQYF.

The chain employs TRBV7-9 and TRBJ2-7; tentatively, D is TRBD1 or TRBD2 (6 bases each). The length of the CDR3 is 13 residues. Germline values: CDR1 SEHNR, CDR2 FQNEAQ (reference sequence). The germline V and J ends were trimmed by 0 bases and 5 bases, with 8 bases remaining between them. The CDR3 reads CASSLAGGDEQYF. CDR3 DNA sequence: TGTGCCAGCAGCTTAGCCGGGGGCGACGAGCAGTACTTC.